This T cell receptor beta chain derives from a study of shared clonotypes between healthy human individuals. This clone came up once. This CDR3 contains 14 residues. V shed 5 bases and J 13 bases; nucleotides not matched to a gene: 10. Germline CDR1 LNHDA, CDR2 SQIVND (reference sequence). The repertoire was sequenced with immunoSEQ multiplex PCR; TCRdb's copy has only in-frame clones and lacks some. The sample records some 2.3 million clones, roughly 93% being singletons. Sequencing was performed on naive CD4+ T cells from PBMCs. Described subset: CD45RA+ positively selected. This sequence joins TRBV19 and TRBJ2-1, with TRBD2 matching over 11 bases. The source is a man between 18 and 29 years old in good health. Some clones in this sample may be carry-over from other donors' samples. DNA of the CDR3: TGTGCCAGTAGTGTTGCCTTGGGACTAGCGGAACAGTTCTTC. It is translated as CASSVALGLAEQFF.